This is a list of T cell receptor beta chains from one sample in a study of regulatory T cells in long-lasting Graves disease. TCRdb analysed the multiplex PCR reads with MiXCR anew, one entry per CDR3 protein. The table lists a few hundred thousand distinct CDR3 sequences, less than 25% of them singletons, with approximately 25% in the top ten. The material was peripheral blood mononuclear cells (PBMCs), obtained when the disease was refractory, from a patient treated with antithyroid drugs. Receptors were obtained from a female donor with Graves disease. Both conserved end residues are part of each CDR3. Each record gives: CDR3 DNA, CDR3 protein, clone size, D gene, J gene, V gene. A D gene is named only where the DNA matches it firmly. Clone size is not always given. Where it is, it says once, few, many or a class for expanded clones.

TGTGCCAGCAGCTCGCCCGGGGAGCTGTTTTTT CASSSPGELFF many . TRBJ2-2 TRBV11-1
TGTGCCAGCCATACCTATCCGGGGAACACTGAAGCTTTCTTT CASHTYPGNTEAFF few . TRBJ1-1 TRBV6-1
TGTGCCAGCAGCCCCGGGGGGGGCGGGGCTGGCGAGCAGTACTTC CASSPGGGGAGEQYF . TRBD2 TRBJ2-7 TRBV7-2
TGTGCCAGCAACCCAGGGACAGCAACAGATACGCAGTATTTT CASNPGTATDTQYF many TRBD1 TRBJ2-3 TRBV9
TGCAGTGCTAGAGCCACAGGGGCTATGAACACTGAAGCTTTCTTT CSARATGAMNTEAFF few TRBD1 TRBJ1-1 TRBV20-1
TGTGCCAGCAGCCTCCGGGACAGACCGAATCAGCCCCAGCATTTT CASSLRDRPNQPQHF many TRBD1 TRBJ1-5 TRBV28
TGTGCCAGCAGCTTAGGAGGGCCGCGAAAACGATATTCACCCCTCCACTTT CASSLGGPRKRYSPLHF . . TRBJ1-6 TRBV7-2
TGTGCCAGCGGACCGACAGCAACTAATGAAAAACTGTTTTTT CASGPTATNEKLFF many . TRBJ1-4 TRBV2
TGTGCCAGCAGTCCGGGACTAGCGGGAGCCCGGCTAGAGACCCAGTACTTC CASSPGLAGARLETQYF many TRBD2 TRBJ2-5 TRBV28
TGTGCCACCCAGGGGACTTCGGATCAGCCCCAGCATTTT CATQGTSDQPQHF many . TRBJ1-5 TRBV24-1
TGTGCCAGCAGTGTTACGCGGACAGGGGAAATGGATGGCTACACCTTC CASSVTRTGEMDGYTF many TRBD1 TRBJ1-2 TRBV2
TGCGCCAGCGGCTCCGGGAGGGGTTGGACTGAAGCTTTCTTT CASGSGRGWTEAFF . . TRBJ1-1 TRBV5-1
TGTGCCAGCAGCTTAGTTTTGGGTCTAGCGGGAGGCAGCCTAACGACCCAGTACTTC CASSLVLGLAGGSLTTQYF many TRBD2 TRBJ2-5 TRBV7-2
TGTGCCAGCAGTCGTGCCCCAGGGTGGATGAACACTGAAGCTTTCTTT CASSRAPGWMNTEAFF many . TRBJ1-1 TRBV6-2/TRBV6-3
TGTGCCAGCAGTTTAGGGGGCCCTCGATCCTACGAGCAGTACTTC CASSLGGPRSYEQYF many . TRBJ2-7 TRBV28
TGTGCCACCAGTGAGCTCGGGACTAGCGGAAACAATGAGCAGTTCTTC CATSELGTSGNNEQFF . TRBD2 TRBJ2-1 TRBV24-1
TGCGCCAGCAGCCAAGATTTGAAGGTTAAAGAGACCCAGTACTTC CASSQDLKVKETQYF . . TRBJ2-5 TRBV4-3
TGTGCCAGCAGCCAATTATGGGGCGGACAGAAGACCCAGTACTTC CASSQLWGGQKTQYF . . TRBJ2-5 TRBV11-2
TGTGCCAGCAGTTTGCTTCTAGGGTTAAACACTGAAGCTTTCTTT CASSLLLGLNTEAFF . . TRBJ1-1 TRBV6-2/TRBV6-3
TGTGCCAGCAGTTTTGGCAGGGGATATGGCGAGACCCAGTACTTC CASSFGRGYGETQYF many . TRBJ2-5 TRBV28
TGTGCCAGCACCCCGGGGGGGGCTGTGGAGTTGGGCAATCAGCCCCAGCATTTT CASTPGGAVELGNQPQHF . . TRBJ1-5 TRBV12-3/TRBV12-4
TGTGCCAATATGGACGGTAACTATGGCTACACCTTC CANMDGNYGYTF . . TRBJ1-2 TRBV10-3
TGTGCCAGCAGCCGCGACAGGGATGGAAACACCATATATTTT CASSRDRDGNTIYF . TRBD1 TRBJ1-3 TRBV13